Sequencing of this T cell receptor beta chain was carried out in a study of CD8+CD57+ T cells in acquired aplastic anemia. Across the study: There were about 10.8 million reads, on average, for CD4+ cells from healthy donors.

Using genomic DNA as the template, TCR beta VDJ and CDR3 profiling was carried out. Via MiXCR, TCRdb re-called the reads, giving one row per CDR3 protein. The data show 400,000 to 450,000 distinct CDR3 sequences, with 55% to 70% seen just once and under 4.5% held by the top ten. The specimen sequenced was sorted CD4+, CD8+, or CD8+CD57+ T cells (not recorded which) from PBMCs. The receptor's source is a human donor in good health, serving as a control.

CDR3 in amino acids: CASSFRGRATTEAFF. CDR3 nucleotides: TGTGCCAGCAGCTTCAGGGGGAGGGCGACCACTGAAGCTTTCTTT. V and J are TRBV5-5 and TRBJ1-1, with 7 bases matching TRBD1. The length of the CDR3 is 15 residues. Trimming removed 2 bases from V and 4 bases from J; junction bases left unmatched: 8. CDR1 and CDR2 (germline): SGHKS, YYEKEE (reference sequence).